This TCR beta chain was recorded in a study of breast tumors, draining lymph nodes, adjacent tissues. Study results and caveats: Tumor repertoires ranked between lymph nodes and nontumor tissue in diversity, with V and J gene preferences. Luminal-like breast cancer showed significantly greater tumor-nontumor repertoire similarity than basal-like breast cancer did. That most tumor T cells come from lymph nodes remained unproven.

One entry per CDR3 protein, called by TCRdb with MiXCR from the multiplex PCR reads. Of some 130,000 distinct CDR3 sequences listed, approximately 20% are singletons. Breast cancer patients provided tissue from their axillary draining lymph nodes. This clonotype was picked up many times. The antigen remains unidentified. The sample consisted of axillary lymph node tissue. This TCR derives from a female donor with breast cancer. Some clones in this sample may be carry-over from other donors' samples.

CDR3 sequence reads: CSASVGGPGETQYF. The CDR3 coding sequence is TGCAGTGCTAGTGTAGGGGGCCCTGGGGAGACCCAGTACTTC. The V call is TRBV20-1, the J call TRBJ2-5; 7 bases line up with TRBD1. The germline gives CDR1 DFQATT, CDR2 SNEGSKA (reference sequence). V was pared by 3 bases and J by 5 bases, with 9 bases of the junction left unmatched. The CDR3 contains 14 residues.